Following are 2 T cell receptor beta chains from one sample sequenced in a study of blood T cell repertoires in COVID-19. Method: immunoSEQ multiplex PCR; TCRdb's copy keeps in-frame clones and lacks some. Of over 80,000 clones detected, 80% appear once; the ten largest clones hold 10%. Sequenced: peripheral blood. The receptors here all came from a woman in her 70s with acute or convalescent COVID-19.

CDR3 protein: CASSSGQGVYIYF. The DNA for the CDR3 is TGTGCCAGCAGCTCGGGACAGGGGGTTTACATATATTTT. V is TRBV28 and J is TRBJ1-3; 11 bases fit TRBD1. The ends lost 6 bases at V and 12 bases at J; junction bases unmatched: 7. The CDR3 totals 13 residues. The germline gives CDR1 MDHEN, CDR2 SYDVKM.

V usage is TRBV2 and J usage is TRBJ1-5, with 8 bases matching TRBD1. Per germline, CDR1 SNHLY and CDR2 FYNNEI. Germline trimming cut 2 bases from V and 6 bases from J; bases unmatched to any gene: 6. There are 15 residues in the CDR3. The CDR3 DNA reads TGTGCCAGCAGTGAATTCCCAGGGGGCGGTCAGCCCCAGCATTTT. This sequence encodes CASSEFPGGGQPQHF.